The 6 T cell receptor beta chains below come from one sample, sequenced in a study of blood T cell repertoires in COVID-19. The protocol was immunoSEQ multiplex PCR, while the TCRdb copy is restricted to in-frame clones and leaves out a portion. The sample has over 90,000 clones; 87% are singletons. Sample: peripheral blood. Receptors were obtained from a man between 45 and 60 years old with active COVID-19.

The CDR3 is CASSLLAGSLRSTDTQYF. The CDR3 DNA reads as TGTGCCAGCAGCTTACTAGCGGGGAGCCTAAGAAGCACAGATACGCAGTATTTT. The J gene is TRBJ2-3, the V gene TRBV7-9; 9 bases fit TRBD2. The CDR3 is 18 residues long. The V gene's germline CDR1 is SEHNR and CDR2 FQNEAQ (reference sequence). Germline trimming cut 2 bases from V and 0 bases from J; bases unmatched to any gene: 9.

This clone was observed once. The J gene is TRBJ1-5, the V gene TRBV7-2, with 7 positions matching TRBD1. This CDR3 comprises 14 residues. From germline, CDR1 is SGHTA and CDR2 FQGNSA. After removal of 3 bases from V and 7 bases from J, the junction contained 6 bases not matched to a gene. The CDR3 sequence: CASSFGTATQPQHF. The CDR3 nucleotides read TGTGCCAGCAGCTTTGGGACAGCAACCCAGCCCCAGCATTTT.

This clone was recorded a few times. This rearrangement joins TRBV9 to TRBJ2-3; TRBD1 matches 10 bases. Germline CDR1 is SGDLS and CDR2 is YYNGEE. CDR3 length equals 16 residues. With V trimmed by 3 bases and J by 5 bases, 9 bases remained unmatched. CDR3 protein: CASSATGTGVIDTQYF. CDR3 nucleotides: TGTGCCAGCAGCGCCACCGGGACAGGGGTTATAGATACGCAGTATTTT.

The rearrangement links TRBV6-1 to TRBJ2-6, with 11 bases matching TRBD1. The junction had 10 bases not matched to a gene; V was cut back by 4 bases and J by 2 bases. The germline CDR1 and CDR2 sequences are MNHNS and SASEGT. CDR3 size: 19 residues. CDR3 in DNA: TGTGCCAGCAGTGGGCGGGGGACAGGGGGACGACCTGGGGCCAACGTCCTGACTTTC. It encodes CASSGRGTGGRPGANVLTF.

CDR3 coding DNA: TGCGCCAGCAGCCAGGACCACGGGGGGTACGAGCAGTACTTC. Encoded protein: CASSQDHGGYEQYF. This chain joins TRBV4-1 and TRBJ2-7, with 7 bases fitting TRBD2. The CDR3 sequence is 14 residues long. The V and J ends lost 3 bases and 4 bases, in that order; junction bases with no gene match: 6. Germline CDR1 and CDR2: MGHRA and YSYEKL.

The rearrangement joins TRBV7-2 to TRBJ2-2; maybe TRBD1 (6 bases). The CDR3 is 14 residues long. V dropped 4 bases and J dropped 11 bases, with 17 bases sitting between them. Germline CDR1 SGHTA, CDR2 FQGNSA. In nucleotides, the CDR3 is TGTGCCAGCAGCTCCCCCCAGGGGCGCGGAGAGCTGTTTTTT. Residues: CASSSPQGRGELFF.